A selection of T cell receptor beta chains follows, all from one sample in a study of shared clonotypes between healthy human individuals. Clones were read by immunoSEQ multiplex PCR, and TCRdb kept only the in-frame ones, dropping some. The data show 2 million to 2.5 million clones, around 95% seen once. Sequences were obtained from naive CD4+ T cells sorted from blood. The receptors were sampled from a young man in good health. CDR3s include the opening cysteine and the closing phenylalanine or tryptophan. A D gene is named only where the DNA matches it firmly. Clone size is shown for a subset of rows, as once, few, many or a class of expanded clone.

J,D,size,V,length,CDR3,DNA
TRBJ2-7,-,-,TRBV7-9,15,CASSLAQGFPYEQYF,TGTGCCAGCAGCTTAGCGCAGGGCTTTCCCTACGAGCAGTACTTC
TRBJ1-2,-,-,TRBV28,16,CASTSPRGVGNYGYTF,TGTGCCAGCACCTCCCCTCGAGGTGTTGGTAACTATGGCTACACCTTC
TRBJ1-6,-,-,TRBV11-1,15,CASSLRQGIMSPLHF,TGTGCCAGCAGCTTGAGGCAGGGGATAATGTCACCCCTCCACTTT
TRBJ1-3,-,-,TRBV6-5,14,CASSSGVAGNTIYF,TGTGCCAGCAGTTCAGGGGTTGCTGGAAACACCATATATTTT
TRBJ2-7,-,-,TRBV11-3,12,CASSRDGYEQYF,TGTGCCAGCAGCCGGGACGGTTACGAGCAGTACTTC
TRBJ2-6,-,-,TRBV27,16,CASSLEGVEGANVLTF,TGTGCCAGCAGTTTAGAGGGGGTGGAAGGGGCCAACGTCCTGACTTTC
TRBJ2-2,-,-,TRBV6-1,14,CASSEQGYAGELFF,TGTGCCAGCAGTGAACAGGGATACGCCGGGGAGCTGTTTTTT
TRBJ2-2,-,-,TRBV5-8,17,CASSFLSARRSTGELFF,TGTGCCAGCAGCTTTTTATCGGCCAGGCGGTCCACCGGGGAGCTGTTTTTT
TRBJ2-3,-,-,TRBV27,16,CASSFQARHTTDTQYF,TGTGCCAGCAGTTTTCAGGCCCGGCACACGACAGATACGCAGTATTTT
TRBJ2-1,-,once,TRBV11-3,15,CASSPMWGDSDEQFF,TGTGCCAGCAGCCCAATGTGGGGGGATTCGGATGAGCAGTTCTTC
TRBJ2-1,TRBD2,-,TRBV7-9,18,CASSLRASGASSYNEQFF,TGTGCCAGCAGCTTAAGGGCTAGCGGGGCTAGCTCCTACAATGAGCAGTTCTTC
TRBJ2-1,TRBD2,once,TRBV10-3,16,CAITNAGVGKDNEQFF,TGTGCCATCACAAATGCGGGAGTGGGTAAGGACAATGAGCAGTTCTTC
TRBJ2-2,-,-,TRBV6-5,13,CASSLGLSGELFF,TGTGCCAGCAGTCTCGGGCTTAGCGGGGAGCTGTTTTTT
TRBJ2-2,TRBD2,-,TRBV2,14,CASRSGGATGELFF,TGTGCCAGCCGTAGCGGGGGGGCCACCGGGGAGCTGTTTTTT
TRBJ1-5,-,-,TRBV4-1,16,CASSQRGGVGNQPQHF,TGCGCCAGCAGCCAACGGGGGGGAGTCGGCAATCAGCCCCAGCATTTT
TRBJ1-1,-,-,TRBV10-1,14,CATKGGAPVNGAFF,TGCGCCACGAAAGGGGGGGCTCCGGTTAACGGAGCTTTCTTT